The 17 T cell receptor beta chains listed next were all sequenced from one sample in a study of shared clonotypes between healthy human individuals. The repertoire was sequenced with immunoSEQ multiplex PCR; TCRdb's copy has only in-frame clones and lacks some. The data contain approximately 740,000 clones, nearly 95% of them seen just once; the ten biggest clones take up under 30%. Selected positively for CCR7 and CD45RO-negative, naive CD8 cells excluded terminally differentiated effector memory CD45RA+ cells. The sample comprised naive CD8+ T cells sorted from blood. The origin of the receptors is a man aged 25-40 years in good health.

The V gene is TRBV27, the J gene TRBJ1-1; tentative D call: TRBD1 (5 bases). The germline V gene encodes CDR1 MNHEY and CDR2 SMNVEV (reference sequence). V was clipped by 6 bases and J by 2 bases, with 16 bases between them. The CDR3 consists of 15 residues. The CDR3 loop reads CASSQPGTGNTEAFF. The DNA for the CDR3 is TGTGCCAGCAGCCAGCCCGGGACCGGTAACACTGAAGCTTTCTTT.

This chain links TRBV9 with TRBJ2-7; possible D gene TRBD2, 6 bases. The germline gives CDR1 SGDLS, CDR2 YYNGEE. CDR3 length: 16 residues. Trimming removed 0 bases from V and 2 bases from J, with 15 bases in between. The CDR3 nucleotides read TGTGCCAGCAGCGTAGGAGGGGCCGGAGGGCCCTACGAGCAGTACTTC. It is translated as CASSVGGAGGPYEQYF.

The rearrangement uses TRBV5-1 and TRBJ1-5; 8 bases agree with TRBD1. This CDR3 has 15 amino acids. Germline values: CDR1 SGHRS, CDR2 YFSETQ. Trimming took 1 base from V and 5 from J; bases not matched to a gene: 5. In nucleotides, the CDR3 is TGCGCCAGCAGCTTGAACAGGGGGGAGTATCAGCCCCAGCATTTT. Translated: CASSLNRGEYQPQHF.

This clone has just a few counts. V usage is TRBV27 and J usage is TRBJ2-2, with 7 bases fitting TRBD2. The germline gives CDR1 MNHEY, CDR2 SMNVEV (reference sequence). The CDR3 runs 14 residues. Trimming took 7 bases from V and 4 from J; bases not matched to a gene: 6. The CDR3 sequence: CASTPGLPTGELFF. The CDR3 DNA sequence: TGTGCCAGCACCCCGGGACTACCCACCGGGGAGCTGTTTTTT.

The chain combines TRBV4-1 with TRBJ1-4, with D tentatively TRBD1 (6 bases). CDR1 MGHRA and CDR2 YSYEKL come from the germline V gene. This CDR3 has 14 amino acids. The V end lost 1 base, the J end lost 8 bases, and 11 bases lay between the germline ends. The CDR3 loop is CASSQVAGDEKLFF. The CDR3 DNA follows: TGCGCCAGCAGCCAAGTTGCAGGGGACGAAAAACTGTTTTTT.

The CDR3 region is CASSSVGALAGELFF. DNA of the CDR3: TGTGCCAGCAGTTCCGTGGGGGCGCTGGCCGGGGAGCTGTTTTTT. The rearrangement joins TRBV27 to TRBJ2-2, with TRBD1 as a possible D gene (6 bases). CDR3 length equals 15 residues. Germline assignment: CDR1 MNHEY and CDR2 SMNVEV (reference sequence). V lost 4 bases and J lost 6, with 15 bases in between.

The gene calls are TRBV6-6 and TRBJ2-1, with D possibly matching TRBD2 (6 bases). Germline assignment: CDR1 MNHNY and CDR2 SVGAGI (reference sequence). V was clipped by 5 bases and J by 12 bases, with 23 bases between them. The CDR3 totals 15 residues. CDR3: CASSPGSQVIRGQFF. The CDR3 bases are TGTGCCAGCAGTCCCGGGAGTCAGGTTATAAGAGGGCAGTTCTTC.

The genes are TRBV13 and TRBJ1-2; D is uncertain. Germline loops: CDR1 PRHDT, CDR2 FYEKMQ (reference sequence). The CDR3 sequence is 14 residues long. V shed 6 bases and J shed 2 bases, with 13 bases lying between them. The CDR3 DNA follows: TGTGCCAGCAGTCCGGGTCTCCAGAACTATGGCTACACCTTC. This gives the protein CASSPGLQNYGYTF.

This chain uses TRBV7-8 with TRBJ2-7; tentatively, D is TRBD1 or TRBD2 (5 bases each). Trimming left V 5 bases short and J 3 bases short, with 17 bases between. CDR3 length equals 15 residues. Germline V lookup: CDR1 SGHVS, CDR2 FQNEAQ. The CDR3 loop reads CASSPTGTVLYEQYF. The CDR3 DNA sequence: TGTGCCAGCAGCCCCACCGGGACCGTCCTCTACGAGCAGTACTTC.

This chain links TRBV7-9 with TRBJ2-1; TRBD2 might be the D (5 bases). V lost 1 base and J lost 4, with 8 bases in between. This CDR3 contains 14 residues. Per germline, CDR1 SEHNR and CDR2 FQNEAQ (reference sequence). The CDR3 sequence: CASSLVSGYNEQFF. The CDR3, as DNA: TGTGCCAGCAGCTTAGTCAGCGGTTACAATGAGCAGTTCTTC.

The V call is TRBV28, the J call TRBJ2-7, with unresolved D. The V gene lost 3 bases and the J gene lost 3 bases, with 15 bases spanning the gap. CDR1 is MDHEN and CDR2 is SYDVKM in the germline V gene. There are 15 residues in the CDR3. The CDR3 DNA reads as TGTGCCAGCAGTTTCCTTGGGTCTTTGGGCTACGAGCAGTACTTC. Amino acid sequence: CASSFLGSLGYEQYF.

The chain links TRBV5-6 to TRBJ2-5, with 8 bases aligning to TRBD2. The trim removed 1 base at V and 2 bases at J, leaving 10 bases unmatched. There are 17 residues in the CDR3. Germline-derived CDR1 and CDR2 are SGHDT and YYEEEE. The CDR3: CASSLFRREDPQETQYF. The CDR3 DNA follows: TGTGCCAGCAGCTTGTTTCGGCGGGAGGACCCTCAAGAGACCCAGTACTTC.

The chain links TRBV5-1 to TRBJ2-6; D unclear. The CDR3 spans 15 residues. Trimming removed 0 bases from V and 2 bases from J, with 6 bases in between. Germline V lookup: CDR1 SGHRS, CDR2 YFSETQ. The CDR3 DNA reads as TGCGCCAGCAGCTTGGCTATACCTGGGGCCAACGTCCTGACTTTC. Translating gives CASSLAIPGANVLTF.

J is TRBJ2-5 and V is TRBV19, with D perhaps TRBD2 (6 bases). CDR1 and CDR2 from the germline V gene are LNHDA and SQIVND (reference sequence). Trimming stripped 6 bases from V and 1 base from J, with 9 bases between. This CDR3 region has 13 residues. The CDR3, as DNA: TGTGCCAGTAGCTGGACTACCCAAGAGACCCAGTACTTC. This gives the protein CASSWTTQETQYF.

The rearrangement joins TRBV9 to TRBJ2-7, with a weak D call TRBD2 (5 bases). The length of the CDR3 is 15 residues. The germline V gene encodes CDR1 SGDLS and CDR2 YYNGEE. Trimming took 0 bases from V and 4 from J, leaving 14 bases between them. CDR3 nucleotide sequence: TGTGCCAGCAGCGTAGGAACCGGAACGGGGTACGAGCAGTACTTC. Amino acid sequence: CASSVGTGTGYEQYF.

The chain couples TRBV27 to TRBJ1-5, with D possibly being TRBD1 (5 bases). Germline CDR1 reads MNHEY; CDR2 reads SMNVEV (reference sequence). V shed 2 bases and J shed 1 base, with 9 bases lying between them. The CDR3 spans 15 residues. The CDR3 nucleotides read TGTGCCAGCAGTTTAGACAGCAGGAGCAATCAGCCCCAGCATTTT. Amino acid sequence: CASSLDSRSNQPQHF.

The CDR3 DNA follows: TGTGCCAGCAGCTTCCGGCCGTCTTCCTACAATGAGCAGTTCTTC. Protein sequence: CASSFRPSSYNEQFF. V gene TRBV5-6 combines with J gene TRBJ2-1; D ambiguous. Germline V gene data show CDR1 as SGHDT and CDR2 as YYEEEE. Between the trimmed V and J ends, which lost 2 bases and 1 base, there was a span of 10 bases. The CDR3 length is 15 residues.